The source of this T cell receptor (beta chain) is a study of beta chain features in type 1 diabetes. All of the isolated RNA was reverse transcribed, so expressed TCRB transcripts were sequenced. Produced via immunoSEQ multiplex PCR; TCRdb's table is partial and in-frame only. Among fewer than 400,000 clones, less than 10% were seen once, and the ten largest hold approximately 0.47%. This clone was detected only a few times. Its antigen remains unidentified. Points from the study as a whole: Patients and controls would share equally any PCR tilt toward shorter templates. The question of HLA type influencing TCRB rearrangement was one that remained unresolved here.

Via CD45RO/CCR7/CD25/CD127/CD95/CD27, cells of the CD4+ naive, central memory, regulatory and stem cell-like memory subsets were sorted. Trimming removed 6 bases from V and 6 bases from J; junction bases left unmatched: 8. CDR3 length equals 13 residues. CDR1 MDHEN and CDR2 SYDVKM come from the germline V gene. The sample taken for sequencing was central memory CD4+ T cells from blood. The V gene is TRBV28, the J gene TRBJ2-7; the match to TRBD1 covers 7 bases. This receptor was obtained from a woman aged 18-29 years in good health. CDR3 sequence: CASRSDRVGEQYF. The DNA for the CDR3 is TGTGCCAGCAGATCCGACAGGGTGGGCGAGCAGTACTTC.